This record concerns one T cell receptor (beta chain) sequence. This clone was seen once. What this receptor recognizes is not known. Within one base of it there is no much larger clone, and no base qualities were kept. The germline V gene specifies SGHTA as CDR1 and FQGNSA as CDR2. The CDR3 has 15 amino acids, counting the end cysteine and phenylalanine. The read is trimmed to its CDR3 DNA, 45 bases read in frame from base 1. V is cut back by 5 bases and J by 15 bases, with 13 bases in the junction unmatched. One collaborating source in Seattle enrolled patients while the patients were actively infected and followed the patients over time throughout the course of disease. Each collaborating institution followed its own protocols to collect whole blood in K2EDTA tubes. For TCRbeta analysis, collaborators shipped samples in one of three forms: frozen whole blood, isolated PBMCs, or DNA extracted from either of those sample types.

The data are from a study of blood T cell repertoires in COVID-19 (dated by TCRdb to about 2020). Study-level background: The collaborator samples originated in the United States, Italy and Spain and spanned the acute and convalescent phases of COVID-19. The prospective study material was composed of cDNA or gDNA derived from T cells, B-cell-depleted T cells, or PBMCs. Subjects who had been exposed to COVID-19, were actively infected with it, or had recovered from it provided the deeply sampled blood TCRbeta repertoires that made up the dataset. The repertoires were released in a freely available public database meant as a resource for research on the immune response to SARS-CoV-2. The samples were drawn from two sources: the first 160 participants of the ongoing ImmuneRACE study, and 950 to 1,500 subjects contributed by 6 global collaborators. Nearly every sample came with metadata listing a de-identified subject ID, COVID-19 status, age in years and sex. Where HLA class I and class II types were available, the types were taken from metadata supplied by the sample provider, not from assay-based typing. General findings and caveats noted by the study authors: How much clinical and demographic metadata was included differed by source and by participant, and the metadata was provided uncurated.

TCRbeta CDR3 regions were amplified from genomic DNA by means of the immunoSEQ Assay, a bias-controlled multiplex PCR. The study's processing was this. Within the assay, amplification of reference gene primers was used to estimate how many nucleated cells each sample contained. To quantify the absolute abundance of each unique TCRbeta CDR3 rearrangement, sequence reads were collapsed and filtered. For each sample, productive Simpson clonality was calculated as the square root of Simpson's diversity index across productive rearrangements. This is the immuneACCESS table as TCRdb keeps it, with only in-frame sequences that have V and J called. A part of the clones is gone; compared with another copy, unresolved V genes explain less than half, and the rest is unexplained. V and J calls plus clone size are reproduced from that table; the DNA served to infer D and trimming. The sample includes more than 300,000 clones, with more than 70% observed a single time. The ten largest account for roughly 10% of the sample.

Sequencing was carried out using peripheral blood. The sequence links TRBV7-2 to TRBJ2-2; TRBD2 agrees with 12 junctional bases. This TCR came from a woman in her twenties or thirties with COVID-19, enrolled during active disease. The nucleotide sequence is TGTGCCAGCAGCCTCCGAGGACTAGCGGGAATGTGGTTGTTTTTT. The encoded protein is CASSLRGLAGMWLFF.